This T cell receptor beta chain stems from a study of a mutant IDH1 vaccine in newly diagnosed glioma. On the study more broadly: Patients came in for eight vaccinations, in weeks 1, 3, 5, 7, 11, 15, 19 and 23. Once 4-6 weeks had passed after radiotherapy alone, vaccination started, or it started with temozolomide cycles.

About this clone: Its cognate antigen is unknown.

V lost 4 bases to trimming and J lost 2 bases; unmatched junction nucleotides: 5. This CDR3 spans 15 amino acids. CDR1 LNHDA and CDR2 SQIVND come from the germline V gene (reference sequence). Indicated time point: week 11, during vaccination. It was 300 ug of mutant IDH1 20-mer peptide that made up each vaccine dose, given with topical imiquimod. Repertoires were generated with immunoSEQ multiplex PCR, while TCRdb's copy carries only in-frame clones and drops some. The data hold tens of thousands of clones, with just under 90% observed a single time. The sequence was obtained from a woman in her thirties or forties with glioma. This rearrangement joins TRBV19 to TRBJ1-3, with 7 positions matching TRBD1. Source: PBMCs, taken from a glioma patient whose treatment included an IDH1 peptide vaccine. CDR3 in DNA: TGTGCCAGTAGTAAAAAGACAGGGACTGGAAACACCATATATTTT. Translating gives CASSKKTGTGNTIYF.